This T cell receptor (beta chain) was identified during a study of cytomegalovirus exposure and HLA in healthy donors. The study's findings and limits: An analysis done earlier found most TCR beta V segments productive about 87% or about 30% of the time. Across all donors, roughly uniform sequencing depth was an assumption of the presence/absence analyses. Among the most significant clusters, several appeared linked to common viral pathogens in a later analysis. A later analysis linked around 15,000 TCR beta sequences to HLA alleles at 0.05 false discovery rate.

Regarding this clone: Its antigen remains unknown.

With 1 base clipped from V and 7 bases from J, the junction kept 6 bases outside the gene matches. Germline CDR1 reads MNHEY; CDR2 reads SMNVEV (reference sequence). CDR3 length equals 16 residues. The study ran its PCR with 60 Vbeta and 13 Jbeta primers. Assay: immunoSEQ multiplex PCR; the TCRdb copy retains only in-frame clones and omits some. The data hold fewer than 95,000 clones, with about 85% observed a single time. This TCR was sampled from a man aged 35-49 years in good health and CMV-seropositive. The sequencing sample was made of PBMCs. This chain uses TRBV27 with TRBJ2-1, with 11 bases matching TRBD2. CDR3 amino acids: CASSLLGSGRVNEQFF. CDR3 nucleotide sequence: TGTGCCAGCAGTTTATTAGGTAGCGGGAGGGTAAATGAGCAGTTCTTC.